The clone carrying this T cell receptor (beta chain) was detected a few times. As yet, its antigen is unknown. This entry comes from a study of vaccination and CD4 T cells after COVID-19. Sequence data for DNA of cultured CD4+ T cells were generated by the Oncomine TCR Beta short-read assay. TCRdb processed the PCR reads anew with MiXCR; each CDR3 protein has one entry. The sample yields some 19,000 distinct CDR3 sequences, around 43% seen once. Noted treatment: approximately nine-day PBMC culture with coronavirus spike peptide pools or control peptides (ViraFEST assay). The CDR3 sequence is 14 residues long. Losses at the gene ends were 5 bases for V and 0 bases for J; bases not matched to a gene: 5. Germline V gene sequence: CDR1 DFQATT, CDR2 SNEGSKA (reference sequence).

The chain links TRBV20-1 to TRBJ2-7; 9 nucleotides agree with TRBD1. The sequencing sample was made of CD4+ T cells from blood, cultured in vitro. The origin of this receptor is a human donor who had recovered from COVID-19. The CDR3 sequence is CSADDRGSSYEQYF. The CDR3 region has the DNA TGCAGTGCTGACGACAGGGGGAGCTCCTACGAGCAGTACTTC.